One and the same sample provided the 24 T cell receptor beta chains below, sequenced in a study of blood T cell repertoires in COVID-19. Sequencing was performed with immunoSEQ multiplex PCR; in TCRdb, only in-frame clones are kept and a portion is missing. The sample shows more than 300,000 clones, approximately 89% of them seen only once. The specimen was peripheral blood. These receptor sequences come from a woman aged 18-29 years who had recovered from COVID-19.

The chain joins TRBV28 to TRBJ2-1; TRBD1 is a possible D gene (6 bases). Germline V gene sequence: CDR1 MDHEN, CDR2 SYDVKM. V was clipped by 4 bases and J by 7 bases, with 17 bases between them. The CDR3 is 15 residues long. For the CDR3, the DNA is TGTGCCAGCAGTTCCTCCTCCCTACAGGGAAATGAGCAGTTCTTC. This codes for CASSSSSLQGNEQFF.

The chain has TRBV5-1 and TRBJ2-2; 8 positions match TRBD1. The germline CDR1 and CDR2 sequences are SGHRS and YFSETQ. Germline trimming cut 4 bases from V and 2 bases from J; bases unmatched to any gene: 7. CDR3 length: 16 amino acids. The CDR3 is CASSPLDRANTGELFF. In DNA form, the CDR3 reads TGCGCCAGCAGCCCACTGGACAGGGCAAACACCGGGGAGCTGTTTTTT.

Here the CDR3 reads CASSAELASNEQFF. As DNA, the CDR3 is TGTGCCAGCAGTGCCGAACTAGCGAGCAATGAGCAGTTCTTC. The chain couples TRBV6-4 to TRBJ2-1; 7 bases are a match to TRBD2. V shed 4 bases and J 6 bases; nucleotides not matched to a gene: 6. There are 14 residues in the CDR3. Germline values: CDR1 MRHNA, CDR2 SNTAGT.

This chain connects TRBV5-1 to TRBJ2-3; 7 bases are shared with TRBD1. Germline CDR1 reads SGHRS; CDR2 reads YFSETQ. V shed 3 bases, J shed 3 bases, and the junction held 7 bases outside the gene matches. The CDR3 loop spans 15 amino acids. The CDR3: CASSSGTDGTDTQYF. CDR3 coding DNA: TGCGCCAGCAGCTCCGGGACAGACGGGACAGATACGCAGTATTTT.

The chain joins TRBV18 to TRBJ1-1; D uncertain. Germline loops: CDR1 KGHSH, CDR2 LQKENI. CDR3 size: 13 residues. V was pared by 2 bases and J by 7 bases, with 11 bases between. The CDR3 spells CASSPKGGLEAFF. The CDR3 DNA reads TGTGCCAGCTCACCAAAGGGAGGCCTTGAAGCTTTCTTT.

This clone was detected a few times. J is TRBJ1-5 and V is TRBV4-3, with D hard to call. Between the trimmed V and J ends, which lost 0 bases and 6 bases, there was a span of 6 bases. This CDR3 contains 13 residues. CDR1 and CDR2 from the germline V gene are LGHNA and YSLEER. CDR3 in DNA: TGCGCCAGCAGCCAAGACTTCAGTCAGCCCCAGCATTTT. As protein: CASSQDFSQPQHF.

The chain combines TRBV14 with TRBJ1-1; D remains unclear. Trimming took 4 bases from V and 3 from J, leaving 9 bases between them. Germline lookup yields CDR1 SGHDN and CDR2 FVKESK. The length of the CDR3 is 13 residues. CDR3 bases: TGTGCCAGCAGCCCGGAGAGGGACACTGAAGCTTTCTTT. Translation gives CASSPERDTEAFF. The full variable domain, in which reference TRBV14 and TRBJ1-1 provide the parts outside the CDR3, is EAGVTQFPSHSVIEKGQTVTLRCDPISGHDNLYWYRRVMGKEIKFLLHFVKESKQDESGMPNNRFLAERTGGTYSTLKVQPAELEDSGVYFCASSPERDTEAFFGQGTRLTVV.

The genes are TRBV7-6 and TRBJ2-3, with a weak D call TRBD1 (6 bases). The CDR3 is 16 amino acids. In germline, CDR1 is SGHVS, CDR2 FNYEAQ. V gave up 5 bases and J gave up 1 base, with 16 bases separating them. CDR3 loop: CASSLNMDSRTDTQYF. The CDR3 DNA reads as TGTGCCAGCAGCCTTAACATGGACAGCCGCACAGATACGCAGTATTTT.

The chain couples TRBV12-3 or TRBV12-4 to TRBJ1-1; D ambiguous. The CDR3 totals 12 residues. V gave up 6 bases and J gave up 7 bases, with 12 bases separating them. CDR3 residues: CASSAGSYEAFF. For the CDR3, the DNA is TGTGCCAGCAGCGCTGGGAGCTATGAAGCTTTCTTT.

The gene calls are TRBV30 and TRBJ2-2; 14 bases are a match to TRBD2. J was trimmed by 7 bases and V by 2 bases; bases with no gene match: 6. The CDR3 consists of 16 residues. Germline assignment: CDR1 GTSNPN and CDR2 SVGIG (reference sequence). Here the CDR3 DNA reads TGTGCCTGGAGTCCCGGGACTAGCGGGAGCGTCGGGGAGCTGTTTTTT. It yields the protein CAWSPGTSGSVGELFF.

The gene calls are TRBV5-1 and TRBJ2-3; D remains unclear. CDR3 size: 13 residues. Trimming took off 1 base at V and 5 bases at J, with 8 bases between the two ends. Germline values: CDR1 SGHRS, CDR2 YFSETQ. The CDR3 DNA follows: TGCGCCAGCAGCTTGCCCTCCCTAGATACGCAGTATTTT. It encodes CASSLPSLDTQYF.

The rearrangement uses TRBV4-1 and TRBJ2-1, with D possibly TRBD1 on 5 matching bases. The CDR3 is 16 residues long. Germline V lookup: CDR1 MGHRA, CDR2 YSYEKL. Between the trimmed V and J ends, which lost 5 bases and 7 bases, there was a span of 21 bases. The CDR3 here is CASSAVGASRWNEQFF. The DNA for the CDR3 is TGCGCCAGCAGCGCCGTAGGGGCTTCCCGGTGGAATGAGCAGTTCTTC.

V is TRBV4-3 and J is TRBJ2-7; 7 nucleotides align to TRBD1. This CDR3 comprises 19 residues. Germline values: CDR1 LGHNA, CDR2 YSLEER. Trimming took 1 base from V and 2 from J; bases not matched to a gene: 17. CDR3 protein: CASSQGGQIGEATPYEQYV. The CDR3 nucleotides read TGCGCCAGCAGCCAAGGGGGACAGATTGGGGAAGCCACCCCCTACGAGCAGTACGTC.

The rearrangement joins TRBV5-6 to TRBJ2-5; D is uncertain. Trimming removed 5 bases from V and 4 bases from J, with 15 bases in between. Per the germline V gene, CDR1 is SGHDT and CDR2 is YYEEEE. The CDR3 contains 14 residues. For the CDR3, the DNA is TGTGCCAGCAGACAAGAAGTTACCACAGAGACCCAGTACTTC. Its protein product is CASRQEVTTETQYF.

The rearrangement links TRBV7-9 to TRBJ1-3, with TRBD1 as a possible D gene (5 bases). Germline V CDR1 and CDR2: SEHNR, FQNEAQ (reference sequence). V lost 6 bases and J 2 bases, leaving 14 bases between the germline ends. The CDR3 sequence is 15 residues long. The CDR3 DNA is TGTGCCAGCAGTTGGGACGGGGGTCCTGGAAACACCATATATTTT. This encodes CASSWDGGPGNTIYF.

This clone showed up just a few times. This chain connects TRBV21-1 to TRBJ2-2; the D call in the table, TRBD2, was not verified against the DNA. TRBV21-1 is flagged as a pseudogene. This CDR3 spans 20 amino acids. DNA for the CDR3: TGTGCCAGCAGCAAAGAGGCGGGAGGGCCTCCTTATTTACTCACCGGGGAGCTGTTTTTT. Its translation: CASSKEAGGPPYLLTGELFF.

CDR3 in amino acids: CASRAGGSYNEQFF. The CDR3 DNA follows: TGTGCCAGCAGAGCGGGAGGCTCCTACAATGAGCAGTTCTTC. J is TRBJ2-1 and V is TRBV6-6; 9 positions agree with TRBD2. The CDR3 loop spans 14 amino acids. The trim removed 6 bases at V and 0 bases at J, leaving 0 bases unmatched. Germline values: CDR1 MNHNY, CDR2 SVGAGI (reference sequence).

This clone has only one observation. The rearrangement joins TRBV7-9 to TRBJ1-1; 7 nucleotides align to TRBD1. With 0 bases clipped from V and 4 bases from J, the junction kept 5 bases outside the gene matches. The germline V gene has CDR1 SEHNR and CDR2 FQNEAQ (reference sequence). CDR3 size: 15 residues. The CDR3: CASSLATGTSTEAFF. The DNA for the CDR3 is TGTGCCAGCAGCTTAGCGACAGGGACTTCCACTGAAGCTTTCTTT.

V and J are TRBV24-1 and TRBJ2-5, with a tentative D call TRBD1 (6 bases). The CDR3 has 14 residues. Germline CDR1 and CDR2: KGHDR and SFDVKD. V lost 0 bases and J 3 bases, leaving 7 bases between the germline ends. CDR3 bases: TGTGCCACCAGTGATTTGACAGGGAAAGAGACCCAGTACTTC. Translating it yields CATSDLTGKETQYF.

This clone was counted once. The genes are TRBV7-6 and TRBJ2-1; D perhaps matches TRBD2 (5 bases). The germline gives CDR1 SGHVS, CDR2 FNYEAQ. Trimming stripped 5 bases from V and 9 bases from J, with 17 bases between. The CDR3 consists of 14 residues. The CDR3, as DNA: TGTGCCAGCAGCGCCCAGAGTGCCGGGGTTGAGCAGTTCTTC. This translates into CASSAQSAGVEQFF.

The CDR3 nucleotides are TGTGCCAGCAGTTCCGGGACAGGGCTCCTGGGTACGCAGTATTTT. This translates into CASSSGTGLLGTQYF. The chain joins TRBV6-5 to TRBJ2-3, with TRBD1 matching over 9 bases. Germline trimming cut 4 bases from V and 8 bases from J; bases unmatched to any gene: 10. Germline V gene data show CDR1 as MNHEY and CDR2 as SVGAGI. The CDR3 sequence is 15 residues long.

This chain joins TRBV9 and TRBJ2-3; 11 bases map to TRBD2. In germline, CDR1 is SGDLS, CDR2 YYNGEE. Trimming removed 3 bases from V and 4 bases from J; junction bases left unmatched: 7. The CDR3 has 16 amino acids. The CDR3, as DNA: TGTGCCAGCAGCGGACCGGGACTAGCGGTATCAGATACGCAGTATTTT. Its protein is CASSGPGLAVSDTQYF.

Notes on this clone: The junction differs from germline at one of its ends, possibly a read error. J is TRBJ2-3 and V is TRBV6-2 or TRBV6-3, with 8 bases matching TRBD1. This CDR3 is built from 15 residues. The germline V gene encodes CDR1 MNHEY and CDR2 SVGEGT. CDR3 residues: CASSYWTGSTDTQYF. CDR3 sequence (DNA): TGTGCCAGCAGCTACTGGACAGGGAGCACAGATACGCAGTATTTT.

V gene TRBV5-6 combines with J gene TRBJ1-1; 8 nucleotides match TRBD1. The germline gives CDR1 SGHDT, CDR2 YYEEEE. The CDR3 loop spans 14 amino acids. With V trimmed by 2 bases and J by 10 bases, 10 bases remained unmatched. Here the CDR3 DNA reads TGTGCCAGCAGCTTCCAAGCGGACAGGGTAGTAGCTTTCTTT. It encodes CASSFQADRVVAFF.